This T cell receptor (beta chain) came from a study of long-term antiretroviral therapy in people with HIV. General study findings and limits: Even long-term ART left TRB diversity below transplant donor controls, despite gains. Dominating the repertoire at all time points were the clones that expanded before ART.

For each donor, at least one pre-ART and at least two post-ART PBMC samples were available. Trimming shortened V by 0 bases and J by 3 bases, and 11 bases separated the two germline ends. Germline V gene sequence: CDR1 SGHRS, CDR2 YFSETQ. The CDR3 covers 15 residues. Concerning this clone: Antigen specificity is unknown.

The assay used was immunoSEQ (version v3.0), run at survey level. The repertoire was sequenced with immunoSEQ multiplex PCR; TCRdb's copy has only in-frame clones and lacks some. Seen here are about 21,000 clones, about four fifths observed once, and the top ten hold 12%. Sequenced material: unsorted PBMCs, taken 0.1 years before starting antiretroviral therapy. The rearrangement uses TRBV5-1 and TRBJ2-3, with D maybe TRBD2 (6 bases). This receptor was obtained from a man aged 35-49 years with HIV. CDR3 region: CASSLATSWTDTQYF. The CDR3 DNA reads as TGCGCCAGCAGCTTGGCTACTAGCTGGACAGATACGCAGTATTTT.